The present TCR beta chain was sequenced within a study of shared clonotypes between healthy human individuals. The length of the CDR3 is 15 residues. Looked up from germline, CDR1 is MDHEN and CDR2 is SYDVKM. Trimming pared 5 bases from V and 1 base from J, leaving 13 bases between. Only CD45RO-negative cells positively selected for CCR7 counted as naive CD8 cells, so terminally differentiated effector memory CD45RA+ cells were excluded. Libraries were prepared by immunoSEQ multiplex PCR; TCRdb keeps only in-frame clonotypes and omits some of them. The sample lists 2 million to 2.5 million clones; roughly 91% were seen once.

Input material: naive CD8+ T cells from PBMCs. The gene calls are TRBV28 and TRBJ2-3; possibly TRBD2 for D (6 bases). The sequence came from a young man in good health. Some clones in this sample may be carry-over from other donors' samples. The CDR3 nucleotides are TGTGCCAGCAGTCCCAGCGGGTTACGCACAGATACGCAGTATTTT. It codes for CASSPSGLRTDTQYF.